The clone carrying this T cell receptor beta chain was counted ten times or more. Its specificity is not known. This entry comes from a study of response to subunit inactivated influenza vaccine. The CDR3 runs 13 residues. The V end was cut by 1 base, the J end by 4 bases, with 10 bases between. The germline gives CDR1 DFQATT, CDR2 SNEGSKA (reference sequence). In TCRdb, the RT-PCR reads were re-called with MiXCR into one record per CDR3 protein. The sample has about 780,000 distinct CDR3 sequences, around a sixth seen once; the top ten hold roughly 11%. The study, taken as a whole, reports: Every seasonal influenza vaccination brings in few new T cells, the authors suggested.

Sequenced here: PBMCs from blood, sampled around 5 days after vaccination. This receptor was obtained from a man aged 50-59 years who received an inactivated influenza vaccine. The chain employs TRBV20-1 and TRBJ1-2; D uncertain. The CDR3 nucleotides read TGCAGTGCTAGAGGTGGAGGCCCCTATGGCTACACCTTC. Translated: CSARGGGPYGYTF.